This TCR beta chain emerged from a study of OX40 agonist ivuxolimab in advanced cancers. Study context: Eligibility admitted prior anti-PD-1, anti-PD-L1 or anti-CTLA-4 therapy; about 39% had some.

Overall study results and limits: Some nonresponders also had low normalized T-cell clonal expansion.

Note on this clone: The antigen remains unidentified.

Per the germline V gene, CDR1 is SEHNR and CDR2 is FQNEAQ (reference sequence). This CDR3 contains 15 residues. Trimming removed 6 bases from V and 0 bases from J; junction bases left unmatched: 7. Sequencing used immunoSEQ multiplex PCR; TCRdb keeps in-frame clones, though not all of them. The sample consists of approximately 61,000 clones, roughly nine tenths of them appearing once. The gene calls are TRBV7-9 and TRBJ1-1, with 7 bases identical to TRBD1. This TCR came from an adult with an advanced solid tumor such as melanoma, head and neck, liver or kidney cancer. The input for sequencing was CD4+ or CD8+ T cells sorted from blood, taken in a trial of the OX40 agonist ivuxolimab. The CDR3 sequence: CASSYKGALNTEAFF. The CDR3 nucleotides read TGTGCCAGCAGTTACAAGGGGGCCCTGAACACTGAAGCTTTCTTT.